This is a list of T cell receptor beta chains from one sample in a study of post-analysis software for immune sequencing data. TCRdb redid the calling of the PCR reads with MiXCR, one entry per CDR3 protein. This sample has some 890,000 distinct CDR3 sequences; roughly 50% occur once, and the top ten carry 4.6%. Sequences were obtained from blood. These receptors were collected from a girl aged 5-17 years with multiple sclerosis. CDR3s include the opening cysteine and the closing phenylalanine or tryptophan. Fields, in order: clone size, V gene, D gene, J gene, CDR3 protein, CDR3 DNA. A D gene is named only where the DNA matches it firmly. Only some rows state a clone size, as once, few, many or a class for expanded clones.

-	TRBV20-1	TRBD1	TRBJ2-7	CSARDVTGDYEQYF	TGCAGTGCTAGAGATGTGACAGGGGACTACGAGCAGTACTTC
-	TRBV20-1	TRBD1	TRBJ1-2	CSASRDRGGGYGGYTF	TGCAGTGCTAGTCGGGACAGGGGCGGGGGGTATGGTGGCTACACCTTC
-	TRBV7-3	TRBD1	TRBJ1-4	CASKPQGQNNFPLSEKLFF	TGTGCCAGCAAGCCCCAGGGACAGAATAATTTTCCCTTGTCGGAAAAACTGTTTTTT
-	TRBV9	-	TRBJ2-3	CASSVAGAPSADTQYF	TGTGCCAGCAGCGTAGCGGGGGCCCCCTCAGCTGATACGCAGTATTTT
-	TRBV5-1	-	TRBJ2-1	CASSFPNEDEQFF	TGCGCCAGCAGCTTCCCAAACGAGGATGAGCAGTTCTTC
-	TRBV19	-	TRBJ2-3	CASSEDRDTDTQYF	TGTGCCAGTAGTGAGGACAGAGACACAGATACGCAGTATTTT
once	TRBV15	TRBD2	TRBJ2-1	CATSSGWTSGRVEQFF	TGTGCCACCAGCAGTGGGTGGACTAGCGGGAGGGTCGAGCAGTTCTTC
few	TRBV20-1	TRBD2	TRBJ2-1	CSALSGIGYNEQFF	TGCAGTGCTCTTAGCGGGATAGGATACAATGAGCAGTTCTTC
few	TRBV29-1	TRBD1	TRBJ1-2	CSVGTGLYGYTF	TGCAGCGTTGGGACAGGCCTCTATGGCTACACCTTC
-	TRBV29-1	-	TRBJ2-3	CSVVGQELNTQYF	TGCAGCGTTGTGGGGCAGGAACTTAATACGCAGTATTTT
-	TRBV10-3	-	TRBJ1-2	CAIGTGQVLYGYTF	TGTGCCATCGGTACCGGCCAGGTCCTCTATGGCTACACCTTC